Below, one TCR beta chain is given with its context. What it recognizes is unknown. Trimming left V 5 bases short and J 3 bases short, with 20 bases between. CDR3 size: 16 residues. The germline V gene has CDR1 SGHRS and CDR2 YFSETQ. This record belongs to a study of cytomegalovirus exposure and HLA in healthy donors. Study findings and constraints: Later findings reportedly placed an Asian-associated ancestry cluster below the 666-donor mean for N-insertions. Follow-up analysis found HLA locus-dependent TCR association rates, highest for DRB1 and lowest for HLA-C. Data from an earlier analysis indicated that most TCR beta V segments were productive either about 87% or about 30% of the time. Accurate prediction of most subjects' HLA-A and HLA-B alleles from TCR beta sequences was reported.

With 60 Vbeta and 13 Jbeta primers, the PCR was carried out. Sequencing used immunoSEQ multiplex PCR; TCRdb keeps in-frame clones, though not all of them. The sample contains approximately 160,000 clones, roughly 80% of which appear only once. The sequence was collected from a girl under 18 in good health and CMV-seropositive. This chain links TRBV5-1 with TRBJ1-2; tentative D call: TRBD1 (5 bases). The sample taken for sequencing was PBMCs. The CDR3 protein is CASSGRVESGDYGYTF. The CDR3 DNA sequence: TGCGCCAGCAGTGGCAGGGTGGAATCCGGCGACTATGGCTACACCTTC.